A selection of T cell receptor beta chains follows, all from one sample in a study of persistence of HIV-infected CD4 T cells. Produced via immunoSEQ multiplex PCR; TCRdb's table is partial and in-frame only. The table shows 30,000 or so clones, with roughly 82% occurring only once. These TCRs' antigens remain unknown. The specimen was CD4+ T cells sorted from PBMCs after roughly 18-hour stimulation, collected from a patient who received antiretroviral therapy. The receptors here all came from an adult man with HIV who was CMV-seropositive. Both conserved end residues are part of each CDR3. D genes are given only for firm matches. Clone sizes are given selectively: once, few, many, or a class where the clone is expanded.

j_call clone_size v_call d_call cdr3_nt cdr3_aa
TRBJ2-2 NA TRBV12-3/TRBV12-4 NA TGTGCCACCATTAGAAGAGGCACCGGGGAGCTGTTTTTT CATIRRGTGELFF
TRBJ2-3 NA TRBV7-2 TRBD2 TGTGCCAGCACACTATGGGGGCGGGGGGAAACAGATACGCAGTATTTT CASTLWGRGETDTQYF
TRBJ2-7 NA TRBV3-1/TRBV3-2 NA TGTGCCAGCAGCCAAGATCTGAGGGGGGGGACGACCTACGAGCAGTACTTC CASSQDLRGGTTYEQYF
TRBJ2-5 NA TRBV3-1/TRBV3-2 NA TGTGCCAGCAGCCAAGAGGCGGTTGGAGAGACCCAGTACTTC CASSQEAVGETQYF
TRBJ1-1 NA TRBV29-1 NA TGCACCTCAGAGAAGTCCCCGAACACTGAAGCTTTCTTT CTSEKSPNTEAFF
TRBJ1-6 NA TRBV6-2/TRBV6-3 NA TGTGCCAGCAGTTTGCAGGGTGTTTGGTCACCCCTCCACTTT CASSLQGVWSPLHF
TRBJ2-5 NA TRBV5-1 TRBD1 TGCGCCAGCAGCCCCGGGACAGGCGAGACCCAGTACTTC CASSPGTGETQYF
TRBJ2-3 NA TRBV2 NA TGTGCCAGCACCCGTCCCGGTGCTAGCACAGATACGCAGTATTTT CASTRPGASTDTQYF
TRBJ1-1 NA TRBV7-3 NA TGTGCCAGCAGCTCCCATCCGGGGAGGAACACTGAAGCTTTCTTT CASSSHPGRNTEAFF
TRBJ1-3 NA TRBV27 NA TGTGCCAGCAGTGGCTATGGGGGGGACACCATATATTTT CASSGYGGDTIYF
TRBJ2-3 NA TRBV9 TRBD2 TGTGCCAGCAGCGTAGCCCCCCAGAGAATGGGACTAGCGGGCACAGATACGCAGTATTTT CASSVAPQRMGLAGTDTQYF
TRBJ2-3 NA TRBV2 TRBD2 TGTGCCAGCAGTGACAAACTTGGACTAGCGGGGGCTAGCACAGATACGCAGTATTTT CASSDKLGLAGASTDTQYF
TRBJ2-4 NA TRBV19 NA TGTGCCAGTAGTAATCCAGGGTATCCGGCCAAAAACATTCAGTACTTC CASSNPGYPAKNIQYF
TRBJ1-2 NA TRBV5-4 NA TGTGCCAGCAGCGCGGACAGCTATGGCTACACCTTC CASSADSYGYTF
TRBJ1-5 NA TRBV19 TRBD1 TGTGCCAGTAGTATTCTCCACAGGGGGAGTCAGCCCCAGCATTTT CASSILHRGSQPQHF
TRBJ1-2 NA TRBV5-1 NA TGCGCCAGCAGCCGCGGACAGTCGAACTATGGCTACACCTTC CASSRGQSNYGYTF
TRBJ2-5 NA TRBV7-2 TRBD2 TGTGCCAGCAAACCCCTAGCGGGGGGTTCTAAAGAGACCCAGTACTTC CASKPLAGGSKETQYF
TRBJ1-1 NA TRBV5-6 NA TGTGCCAGCAGTCACAGTGGGGGGCGGAGCACTGAAGCTTTCTTT CASSHSGGRSTEAFF
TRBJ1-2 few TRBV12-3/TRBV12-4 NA TGTGCCAGCAGTTTCGCAGCAACCTATGGCTACACCTTC CASSFAATYGYTF
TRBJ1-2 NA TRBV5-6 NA TGTGCCAGCACATCGGGGGCGCGAGGCTACACCTTC CASTSGARGYTF
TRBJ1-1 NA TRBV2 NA TGTGCCAGCAGCCTACAGGGTTTGTCTGAAGCTTTCTTT CASSLQGLSEAFF
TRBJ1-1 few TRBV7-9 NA TGTGCCAGCAGCTTAGCTTTGGGTGGAAACACTGAAGCTTTCTTT CASSLALGGNTEAFF
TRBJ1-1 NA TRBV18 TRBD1 TGTGCCAGCTCACGCCAAGACAGGGTGGACACTGAAGCTTTCTTT CASSRQDRVDTEAFF
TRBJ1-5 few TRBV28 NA TGTGCCAGCAGCCACTATAGCAATCAGCCCCAGCATTTT CASSHYSNQPQHF
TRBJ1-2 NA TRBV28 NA TGTGCCAGCAGTTCCTCCCTGCGCTATGGCTACACCTTC CASSSSLRYGYTF
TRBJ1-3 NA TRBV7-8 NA TGTGCCAGCAGCTTCCTGCTGCAGCCCTCTGGAAACACCATATATTTT CASSFLLQPSGNTIYF
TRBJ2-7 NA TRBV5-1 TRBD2 TGCGCCAGCAGCTCCGGACTAGCGGGGGGTCACGAGCAGTACTTC CASSSGLAGGHEQYF